What follows are 28 T cell receptor beta chains derived from one specimen sequenced in a study of regulatory T cells in long-lasting Graves disease. Time point noted: persistent/refractory GD, antithyroid drugs over 5 years with positive TRAb. There was RNA extracted from PBMCs, and the TCR library was made from it. Investigators prepared the TCR beta libraries by applying iRepertoire HTBI primers and Arm-PCR of CDR3 regions. TCRdb independently ran MiXCR on the multiplex PCR reads; one entry per CDR3 protein. This table has more than 350,000 distinct CDR3 sequences, 20% to 25% appearing once. The material sequenced was peripheral blood mononuclear cells (PBMCs), taken when the disease was refractory, from a patient treated with antithyroid drugs. These receptors originate from a female donor with Graves disease.

The J gene is TRBJ2-1, the V gene TRBV9, with D possibly being TRBD2 (5 bases). V was pared by 2 bases and J by 7 bases, with 13 bases between. There are 14 residues in the CDR3. The V gene's germline CDR1 is SGDLS and CDR2 YYNGEE. The DNA of the CDR3 is TGTGCCAGCAGCGTTGAGGGCCTAAGGAATGAGCAGTTCTTC. Amino acid sequence: CASSVEGLRNEQFF. Full variable domain (remainder filled in from reference TRBV9 and TRBJ2-1): DSGVTQTPKHLITATGQRVTLRCSPRSGDLSVYWYQQSLDQGLQFLIQYYNGEERAKGNILERFSAQQFPDLHSELNLSSLELGDSALYFCASSVEGLRNEQFFGPGTRLTVL.

The sample holds a few counts of this clonotype. CDR3 sequence (DNA): TGTGCCAGCAGTTTACTTGGGGAGAGCTCCTACAATGAGCAGTTCTTC. It specifies CASSLLGESSYNEQFF. This rearrangement joins TRBV27 to TRBJ2-1, with D maybe TRBD2 (5 bases). The germline gives CDR1 MNHEY, CDR2 SMNVEV (reference sequence). The V and J ends lost 2 bases and 0 bases respectively, with 11 bases between them. CDR3 length: 16 residues.

This clonotype has a count of ten or more. The chain combines TRBV5-6 with TRBJ2-5; either TRBD1 or TRBD2 may supply D (5 bases each). The CDR3 contains 13 residues. Deletions cut 4 bases from V and 7 bases from J, with 14 bases between. Germline CDR1 reads SGHDT; CDR2 reads YYEEEE. The CDR3 sequence: CASSPGTRGTQYF. CDR3 bases: TGTGCCAGCAGCCCGGGGACCCGGGGGACCCAGTACTTC.

This clonotype has at least ten counts. This CDR3 reads CASSPRQENTEAFF. The CDR3 nucleotides are TGTGCCAGCAGCCCCAGACAGGAGAACACTGAAGCTTTCTTT. The V call is TRBV7-2, the J call TRBJ1-1; D might be TRBD1 (6 bases). CDR1 is SGHTA, CDR2 FQGNSA, per germline. Trimming cost V 5 bases and J 1 base, with 11 bases left between them. The CDR3 is 14 amino acids.

Comment on this clonotype: A read error may be the cause here, since a much bigger clone is one base away. This chain uses TRBV2 with TRBJ2-7, with 11 bases that match TRBD2. V was clipped by 6 bases and J by 5 bases; unmatched bases: 6. CDR1 is SNHLY, CDR2 FYNNEI, per germline. The CDR3 extends over 14 amino acids. CDR3 region: CASRAGTSGHEQYF. CDR3 bases: TGTGCCAGCAGAGCCGGGACTAGCGGCCACGAGCAGTACTTC.

The chain links TRBV5-1 to TRBJ2-2, with a weak D call TRBD1 (6 bases). V lost 6 bases and J 2 bases, leaving 11 bases between the germline ends. There are 14 residues in the CDR3. CDR1 is SGHRS, CDR2 YFSETQ, per germline. The CDR3 protein is CASTAGANTGELFF. In nucleotides, the CDR3 is TGCGCCAGCACGGCAGGGGCCAACACCGGGGAGCTGTTTTTT. The full variable domain, in which reference TRBV5-1 and TRBJ2-2 provide the parts outside the CDR3, is KAGVTQTPRYLIKTRGQQVTLSCSPISGHRSVSWYQQTPGQGLQFLFEYFSETQRNKGNFPGRFSGRQFSNSRSEMNVSTLELGDSALYLCASTAGANTGELFFGEGSRLTVL.

This clonotype occurred many times. The chain uses TRBV24-1 and TRBJ2-2; 9 nucleotides match TRBD1. The length of the CDR3 is 16 residues. From germline, CDR1 is KGHDR and CDR2 SFDVKD. Trimming cost V 0 bases and J 6 bases; bases outside gene matches: 4. CDR3 sequence reads: CATSDLVGQGPGELFF. DNA of the CDR3: TGTGCCACCAGTGATTTGGTGGGACAGGGTCCCGGGGAGCTGTTTTTT.

The V and J genes are TRBV27 and TRBJ2-3; 13 bases are a match to TRBD2. The CDR3 covers 17 residues. The V gene's germline CDR1 is MNHEY and CDR2 SMNVEV (reference sequence). Germline trimming cut 4 bases from V and 3 bases from J; bases unmatched to any gene: 7. CDR3 sequence reads: CASSYNPGLAGTDTQYF. In nucleotides, the CDR3 is TGTGCCAGCAGTTACAACCCGGGACTAGCGGGAACAGATACGCAGTATTTT.

This clonotype was seen a few times. The chain links TRBV27 to TRBJ1-1; a weak D match, TRBD1 (6 bases). The germline CDR1 and CDR2 sequences are MNHEY and SMNVEV (reference sequence). V gave up 2 bases and J gave up 12 bases, with 10 bases separating them. The CDR3 has 11 residues. In nucleotides, the CDR3 is TGTGCCAGCAGTTTAGGGGGCTGGTCTTTCTTT. The encoded protein is CASSLGGWSFF.

This clonotype appeared a few times. The V call is TRBV28, the J call TRBJ2-3, with D perhaps TRBD2 (6 bases). This CDR3 contains 16 residues. CDR1 and CDR2 from the germline V gene are MDHEN and SYDVKM. V was cut by 1 base and J by 0 bases, with 11 bases left in between. CDR3 DNA: TGTGCCAGCAGTTTATATCAAGGGACTAGCACAGATACGCAGTATTTT. Residues: CASSLYQGTSTDTQYF.

This clonotype has at least ten counts. The J gene is TRBJ2-5, the V gene TRBV27; the D is unclear. The CDR3 extends over 13 amino acids. Germline V gene lookup returns CDR1 MNHEY and CDR2 SMNVEV (reference sequence). V dropped 6 bases and J dropped 5 bases, with 13 bases sitting between them. The CDR3 spells CASSRSLGETQYF. As DNA, the CDR3 is TGTGCCAGCAGCCGCAGCCTCGGGGAGACCCAGTACTTC.

This clonotype was seen a handful of times. This chain connects TRBV6-6 to TRBJ1-1; D unresolved. This CDR3 has 15 residues. The ends were cut back, 0 bases at V and 4 bases at J, with 12 bases in the middle. Per germline, CDR1 MNHNY and CDR2 SVGAGI (reference sequence). CDR3 in DNA: TGTGCCAGCAGTTACTCGAGGCAGGCGGGCACTGAAGCTTTCTTT. It codes for CASSYSRQAGTEAFF.

The chain has TRBV7-6 and TRBJ2-2; the D gene is possibly TRBD2 (5 bases). The germline V gene has CDR1 SGHVS and CDR2 FNYEAQ. V was trimmed by 1 base and J by 4 bases, leaving 13 bases between them. The CDR3 is 16 residues long. The CDR3 DNA follows: TGTGCCAGCAGCTTAGGGGTGAGGGCTGGCACCGGGGAGCTGTTTTTT. It is translated as CASSLGVRAGTGELFF.

This clonotype was seen ten or more times. The genes are TRBV6-1 and TRBJ1-6; D not resolved. The V gene's germline CDR1 is MNHNS and CDR2 SASEGT. The CDR3 consists of 13 residues. Trimming shortened V by 1 base and J by 7 bases, and 5 bases separated the two germline ends. DNA for the CDR3: TGTGCCAGCAGTGAAGTCGGGAATTCACCCCTCCACTTT. Translated: CASSEVGNSPLHF.

Regarding this clonotype: This sequence may be a read error, since a much larger clone differs from it by one base. The gene calls are TRBV28 and TRBJ2-7; TRBD1 or TRBD2 may be the D gene (6 bases each). The CDR3 loop spans 13 amino acids. Per the germline V gene, CDR1 is MDHEN and CDR2 is SYDVKM. The chain's CDR3 is CATTWGARDERYF. The CDR3 coding sequence is TGTGCCACCACTTGGGGGGCGCGGGACGAGCGGTACTTC.

This clonotype occurred once. CDR3 protein: CASSQVKNEQFF. Here the CDR3 DNA reads TGTGCCAGCAGCCAAGTGAAGAATGAGCAGTTCTTC. The V and J genes are TRBV3-1 and TRBJ2-1; D unclear. The CDR3 has 12 amino acids. The V end was cut by 1 base, the J end by 7 bases, with 5 bases between. Looked up from germline, CDR1 is LGHDT and CDR2 is YNNKEL (reference sequence).

This sequence joins TRBV20-1 and TRBJ1-1; D gene ambiguous. Per germline, CDR1 DFQATT and CDR2 SNEGSKA (reference sequence). The CDR3 has 13 amino acids. V was cut by 0 bases and J by 4 bases, with 9 bases left in between. The CDR3 DNA follows: TGCAGTGCTAGAGATCGGGGAATCACTGAAGCTTTCTTT. Its translation is CSARDRGITEAFF.

V usage is TRBV28 and J usage is TRBJ2-3, with D unclear. V shed 5 bases and J shed 4 bases, with 13 bases lying between them. CDR3 length: 14 residues. Germline values: CDR1 MDHEN, CDR2 SYDVKM. CDR3 protein: CASSPPPAPDTQYF. The DNA for the CDR3 is TGTGCCAGCAGTCCCCCCCCGGCGCCAGATACGCAGTATTTT.

In regard to this clonotype: In this CDR3 the conserved last residue, phenylalanine or tryptophan, is missing, so a read error is likely. The chain combines TRBV25-1 with TRBJ1-1; TRBD1 might be the D (6 bases). CDR3 length: 12 residues. Germline V lookup: CDR1 MGHDK, CDR2 SYGVNS. Between the trimmed V and J ends, which lost 6 bases and 3 bases, there was a span of 8 bases. In nucleotides, the CDR3 is TGTGCCAGCAGACAGGGCCACACTGAAGCTTTCCTT. Amino acids: CASRQGHTEAFL.

The V and J genes are TRBV20-1 and TRBJ1-1; D is uncertain. Near its end, the DNA agrees better with TRBJ2-3, so the J call may be wrong. This CDR3 has 16 amino acids. Germline V gene sequence: CDR1 DFQATT, CDR2 SNEGSKA (reference sequence). CDR3 sequence (DNA): TGCAGTGCTAGAGATTTTGCCAGACAAGACGGGGATACGCAGTATTTT. Amino acid sequence: CSARDFARQDGDTQYF.

With regard to this clonotype: A much larger clone lies one base from this, so it may be a read error. The V and J genes are TRBV6-1 and TRBJ2-7; D may be TRBD1 or TRBD2 (6 bases each). The CDR3 extends over 13 amino acids. With 11 bases removed from V and 7 bases from J, the gap between germline ends came to 21 bases. Germline assignment: CDR1 MNHNS and CDR2 SASEGT. CDR3 DNA: TGTGCCGACTCAGTTGGGGGCGCGGGGGAGCAGTACTTC. As protein: CADSVGGAGEQYF.

The chain uses TRBV7-8 and TRBJ2-2; maybe TRBD2 (6 bases). Germline V lookup: CDR1 SGHVS, CDR2 FQNEAQ. This CDR3 is built from 16 residues. The V gene lost 0 bases and the J gene lost 2 bases, with 10 bases spanning the gap. CDR3 sequence reads: CASSLAQGLNTGELFF. The CDR3 nucleotides are TGTGCCAGCAGCTTAGCGCAAGGACTAAACACCGGGGAGCTGTTTTTT.

The chain joins TRBV7-8 to TRBJ1-4, with 8 positions matching TRBD1. CDR1 SGHVS and CDR2 FQNEAQ come from the germline V gene. This CDR3 spans 15 amino acids. V lost 5 bases to trimming and J lost 8 bases; unmatched junction nucleotides: 10. The CDR3 nucleotides read TGTGCCAGCAGCACTCAGGGGGCGCCTCGGGAAAAACTGTTTTTT. It is translated as CASSTQGAPREKLFF.

This clonotype has at least ten counts. The chain carries TRBV20-1 and TRBJ2-5; perhaps TRBD1 as D (6 bases). The CDR3 consists of 16 residues. Germline-derived CDR1 and CDR2 are DFQATT and SNEGSKA (reference sequence). V lost 5 bases to trimming and J lost 5 bases, with 24 bases between them. The CDR3 nucleotides are TGCAGTGCTGAAGTACTCAGTGGACAGCCTACGGAGACCCAGTACTTC. Translation: CSAEVLSGQPTETQYF.

This clonotype was counted at least ten times. The junction departs from germline at one end; a sequencing error may be responsible. The chain joins TRBV12-3 or TRBV12-4 to TRBJ2-7; D is perhaps TRBD1 (7 bases). This CDR3 comprises 14 residues. The CDR3 DNA follows: TGTGCCAGCAGATTAGGCGGGACAGTCGGCGAGCAGTACTTC. It specifies CASRLGGTVGEQYF.

Only a few counts were recorded for this clonotype. This chain connects TRBV6-5 to TRBJ1-1; D ambiguous. The germline gives CDR1 MNHEY, CDR2 SVGAGI. V gave up 3 bases and J gave up 1 base, with 9 bases separating them. The CDR3 has 14 residues. This chain's CDR3 is CASSYRPGNTEAFF. The CDR3 nucleotides read TGTGCCAGCAGTTATCGTCCCGGGAACACTGAAGCTTTCTTT.

The chain links TRBV7-2 to TRBJ2-1; 7 bases line up with TRBD1. Germline V gene sequence: CDR1 SGHTA, CDR2 FQGNSA. Unmatched junction bases numbered 4, after V lost 5 bases and J lost 3 bases. CDR3 length: 14 residues. The CDR3 DNA sequence: TGTGCCAGCAGCCCTAGACAGGGCTACAATGAGCAGTTCTTC. Translation: CASSPRQGYNEQFF.

The rearrangement joins TRBV4-1 to TRBJ1-4, with 9 positions matching TRBD1. Looked up from germline, CDR1 is MGHRA and CDR2 is YSYEKL. Trimming cost V 2 bases and J 8 bases; bases outside gene matches: 3. This CDR3 is built from 14 residues. CDR3 region: CASSQFTGGEKLFF. The CDR3 region has the DNA TGCGCCAGCAGCCAATTCACAGGGGGCGAAAAACTGTTTTTT.